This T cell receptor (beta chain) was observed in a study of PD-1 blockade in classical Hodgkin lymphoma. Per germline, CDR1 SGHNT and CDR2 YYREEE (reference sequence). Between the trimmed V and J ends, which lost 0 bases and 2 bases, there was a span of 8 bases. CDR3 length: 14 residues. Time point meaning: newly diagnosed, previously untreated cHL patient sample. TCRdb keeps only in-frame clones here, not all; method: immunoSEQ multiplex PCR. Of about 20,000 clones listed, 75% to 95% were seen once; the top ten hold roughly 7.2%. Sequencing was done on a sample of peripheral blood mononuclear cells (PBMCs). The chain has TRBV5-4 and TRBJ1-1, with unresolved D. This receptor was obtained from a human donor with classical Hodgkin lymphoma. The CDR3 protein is CASSLEADNTEAFF. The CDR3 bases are TGTGCCAGCAGCTTGGAGGCGGACAACACTGAAGCTTTCTTT.